This TCR beta chain was observed in a study of T cell changes during pregnancy in multiple sclerosis. This clone was recorded only once. TCRdb's copy holds only in-frame clones and misses some; the assay was immunoSEQ multiplex PCR. The sample lists approximately 37,000 clones; roughly 94% were seen once. Trimming pared 4 bases from V and 0 bases from J, leaving 8 bases between. The CDR3 is 14 amino acids. Germline V CDR1 and CDR2: SGDLS, YYNGEE. This specimen consisted of peripheral blood, obtained in the third trimester of pregnancy. The chain joins TRBV9 to TRBJ2-1; D not resolved. The clonotype was recovered from a female donor with multiple sclerosis, enrolled in a pregnancy study. CDR3 sequence (DNA): TGTGCCAGCAGCCCCGTATCCTCCTACAATGAGCAGTTCTTC. Encoded protein: CASSPVSSYNEQFF.